This TCR beta chain derives from a study of blood T cell repertoires in COVID-19. Study-wide background: T cells, B-cell-depleted T cells, or PBMCs provided the cDNA or gDNA that served as material.

The repertoire was sequenced with immunoSEQ multiplex PCR; TCRdb's copy has only in-frame clones and lacks some. The table includes about 310,000 clones, around 87% detected once. V lost 0 bases to trimming and J lost 8 bases, with 23 bases between them. The CDR3 runs 18 residues. The germline V gene encodes CDR1 SGHTA and CDR2 FQGNSA. This sequence joins TRBV7-2 and TRBJ2-1; D unclear. This TCR was recovered from a woman aged 50 to 65 who had recovered from COVID-19. Source material: peripheral blood. CDR3 sequence (DNA): TGTGCCAGCAGCTTAGCGGGCCTTACAGTCCTCGCACCCGATGAGCAGTTCTTC. Translation: CASSLAGLTVLAPDEQFF.